This TCR beta chain is from a study of identical twins. Study-wide results and limits: Reduced insertions were recorded for abundant cord blood beta clonotypes, with no such pattern in memory repertoires. It was out-of-frame TCR alpha sharing in monozygotic twins that models underestimated.

This CDR3 is built from 13 residues. Per the germline V gene, CDR1 is DFQATT and CDR2 is SNEGSKA (reference sequence). Addition of a universal primer site occurred through template switching, and cDNA carried unique molecular identifiers. MiXCR, run by TCRdb on the 5' RACE reads, gives a single entry per CDR3 protein. This sample has approximately 1.8 million distinct CDR3 sequences, with 32% found just once. As for this clonotype: Its antigen remains unidentified.

Material for sequencing was cord blood. The clonotype comes from a newborn girl in good health. V is TRBV20-1 and J is TRBJ2-7; D is unresolved. The assigned J gene may be wrong: the sequence end matches TRBJ2-5 better. CDR3: CSARAPHLLTQYF. The CDR3 region has the DNA TGCAGTGCTAGAGCCCCACACCTCTTGACCCAGTACTTC.